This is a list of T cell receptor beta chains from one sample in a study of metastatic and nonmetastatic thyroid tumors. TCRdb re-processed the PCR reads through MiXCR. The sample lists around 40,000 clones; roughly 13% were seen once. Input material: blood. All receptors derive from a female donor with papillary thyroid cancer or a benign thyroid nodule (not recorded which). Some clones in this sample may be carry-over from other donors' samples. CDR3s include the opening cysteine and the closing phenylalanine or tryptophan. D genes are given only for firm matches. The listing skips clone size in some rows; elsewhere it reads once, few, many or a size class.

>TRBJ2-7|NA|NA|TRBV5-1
CASSPESSYEQYF
TGCGCCAGCAGCCCGGAGAGCTCCTACGAGCAGTACTTC
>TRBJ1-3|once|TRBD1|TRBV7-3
CASSNDRVNAIYF
TGTGCCAGCAGCAATGACAGGGTGAACGCCATATATTTT
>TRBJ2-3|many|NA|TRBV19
CASNPGEAGDTQYF
TGTGCCAGTAATCCGGGGGAGGCGGGAGATACGCAGTATTTT
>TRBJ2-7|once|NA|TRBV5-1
CASRRGPSYEQYF
TGCGCCAGTCGCAGGGGACCCAGCTACGAGCAGTACTTC
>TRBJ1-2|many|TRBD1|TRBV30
CAWSPRTGIYRYGYTF
TGTGCCTGGAGCCCCCGGACAGGAATTTATCGCTATGGCTACACCTTC
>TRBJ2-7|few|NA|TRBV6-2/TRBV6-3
CASTQSAGGPDEQYF
TGTGCCAGCACCCAATCCGCCGGAGGACCGGACGAGCAGTACTTC
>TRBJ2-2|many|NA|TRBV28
CASSSRTHNTGELFF
TGTGCCAGCAGTTCCCGGACTCATAACACCGGGGAGCTGTTTTTT
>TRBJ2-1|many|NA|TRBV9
CASSATIEGYEQFF
TGTGCCAGCAGCGCGACGATCGAGGGGTATGAGCAGTTCTTC
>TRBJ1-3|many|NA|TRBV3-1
CASSQGARWTGNTIYF
TGTGCCAGCAGCCAAGGGGCACGTTGGACTGGAAACACCATATATTTT
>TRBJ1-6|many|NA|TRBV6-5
CASSYSASPYNSPLHF
TGTGCCAGCAGTTACTCCGCCTCCCCGTATAATTCACCCCTCCACTTT
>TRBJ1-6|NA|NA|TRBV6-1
CAIGGRGRWGPSSPLHF
TGTGCCATTGGGGGTAGGGGCAGGTGGGGTCCTTCGTCACCCCTCCACTTT
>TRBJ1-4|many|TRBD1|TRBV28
CASSSRQGRREKLFF
TGTGCCAGCAGTTCACGACAGGGGAGGAGAGAAAAACTGTTTTTT
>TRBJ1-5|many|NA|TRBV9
CASSVGAGNQPQHF
TGTGCCAGCAGCGTAGGAGCAGGCAATCAGCCCCAGCATTTT
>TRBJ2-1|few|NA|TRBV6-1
CASRGGLYNEQFF
TGTGCCAGCAGAGGAGGGCTATACAATGAGCAGTTCTTC
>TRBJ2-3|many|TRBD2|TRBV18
CASSPGLAGVPDTQYF
TGTGCCAGCTCACCGGGACTAGCGGGAGTCCCAGATACGCAGTATTTT
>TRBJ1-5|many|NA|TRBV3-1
CASSQDLGVPPSPQHF
TGTGCCAGCAGCCAAGATTTAGGGGTCCCCCCCTCTCCCCAGCATTTT
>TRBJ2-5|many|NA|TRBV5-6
CASSWSLGPRETQYF
TGTGCCAGCAGCTGGTCCCTGGGCCCGAGGGAGACCCAGTACTTC
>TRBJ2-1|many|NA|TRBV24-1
CATSDPGNADNEQFF
TGTGCCACCAGTGATCCGGGGAACGCCGACAATGAGCAGTTCTTC
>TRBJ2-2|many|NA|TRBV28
CASSFPRTRGPGELFF
TGTGCCAGCAGTTTTCCCCGGACAAGGGGTCCCGGGGAGCTGTTTTTT
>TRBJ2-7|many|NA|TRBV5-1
CASSLGGSGEGQYF
TGCGCCAGCAGCTTGGGGGGTAGCGGAGAGGGCCAGTACTTC
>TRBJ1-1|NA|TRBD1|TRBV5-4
CASSSRQGARNTEAFF
TGTGCCAGCAGTTCCAGACAGGGGGCGCGGAACACTGAAGCTTTCTTT
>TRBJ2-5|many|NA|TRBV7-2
CASSPQWSNQETQYF
TGTGCCAGCAGCCCCCAATGGAGCAACCAAGAGACCCAGTACTTC
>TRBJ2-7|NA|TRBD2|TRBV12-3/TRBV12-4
CAISSQRGAYEQCF
TGTGCCATCAGTTCCCAGCGGGGAGCCTACGAGCAGTGCTTC
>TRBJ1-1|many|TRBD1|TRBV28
CASSLSRTGVTEAFF
TGTGCCAGCAGTTTGAGTCGAACAGGGGTCACTGAAGCTTTCTTT
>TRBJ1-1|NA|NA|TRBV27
CASTIVVQSPAEAFF
TGTGCCAGCACCATTGTGGTACAGTCGCCGGCTGAAGCTTTCTTT
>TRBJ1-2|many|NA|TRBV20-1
CSAQDTANYGYTF
TGCAGTGCGCAGGACACCGCTAACTATGGCTACACCTTC
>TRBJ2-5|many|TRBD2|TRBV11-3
CASSRGTTQETQYF
TGTGCCAGCAGCCGCGGGACTACACAAGAGACCCAGTACTTC
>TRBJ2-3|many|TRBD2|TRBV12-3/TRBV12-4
CASRTSGWNTQYF
TGTGCCAGCAGGACTAGCGGGTGGAATACGCAGTATTTT
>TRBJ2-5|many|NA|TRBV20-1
CSAREEASLGKETQYF
TGCAGTGCTAGAGAAGAGGCTAGCTTGGGAAAAGAGACCCAGTACTTC
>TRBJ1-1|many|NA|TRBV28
CASSLRGTEAFF
TGTGCCAGCAGTTTAAGGGGCACTGAAGCTTTCTTT
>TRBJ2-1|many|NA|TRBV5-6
CASSPAGVYNEQFF
TGTGCCAGCAGCCCAGCCGGGGTATACAATGAGCAGTTCTTC
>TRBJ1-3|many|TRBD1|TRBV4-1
CASSLPTGTGNTIYF
TGCGCCAGCAGCCTACCGACAGGGACTGGAAACACCATATATTTT
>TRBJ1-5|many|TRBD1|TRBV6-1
CASNDRGNQPQHF
TGTGCCAGCAATGACAGGGGCAATCAGCCCCAGCATTTT
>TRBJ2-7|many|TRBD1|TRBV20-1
CSAPIRQGYEQYF
TGCAGTGCTCCGATACGACAGGGCTACGAGCAGTACTTC
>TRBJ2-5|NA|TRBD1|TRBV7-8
CASRPDRGRGETQCF
TGTGCCAGCAGACCGGACAGGGGGCGAGGAGAGACCCAGTGCTTC
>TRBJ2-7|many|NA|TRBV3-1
CASSRSTVDKPEQYF
TGTGCCAGCAGCCGCTCCACCGTTGACAAGCCCGAGCAGTACTTC
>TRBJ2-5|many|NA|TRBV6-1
CASSFRPAGETQYF
TGTGCCAGCAGTTTTCGCCCGGCGGGGGAGACCCAGTACTTC
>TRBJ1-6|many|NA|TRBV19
CASSIRRGGNSPLHF
TGTGCCAGTAGTATCCGTAGGGGAGGCAATTCACCCCTCCACTTT
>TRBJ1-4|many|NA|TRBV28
CASSSAGLRGEKLFF
TGTGCCAGCAGTTCCGCGGGACTCCGGGGCGAAAAACTGTTTTTT
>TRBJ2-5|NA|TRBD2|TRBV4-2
CASSPRRLGTSAQETQYF
TGTGCCAGCAGCCCCCGGCGTCTCGGGACTAGCGCCCAAGAGACCCAGTACTTC
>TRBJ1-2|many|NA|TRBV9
CASSPTIANYGYTF
TGTGCCAGCAGCCCAACGATAGCTAACTATGGCTACACCTTC
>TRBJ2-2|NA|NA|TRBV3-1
CASSQWTGLSTGELFF
TGTGCCAGCAGCCAATGGACGGGACTTTCCACCGGGGAGCTGTTTTTT
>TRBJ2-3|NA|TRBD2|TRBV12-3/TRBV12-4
CASSFRLAGGAGADTQYF
TGTGCCAGCAGTTTCAGACTAGCGGGAGGAGCCGGGGCAGATACGCAGTATTTT
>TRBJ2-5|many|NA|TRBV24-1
CATSDPSGGETQYF
TGTGCCACCAGTGATCCGAGTGGGGGGGAGACCCAGTACTTC
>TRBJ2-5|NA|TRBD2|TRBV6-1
CASSRTSGSVETQYF
TGTGCCAGCAGCCGGACTAGCGGGAGCGTTGAGACCCAGTACTTC
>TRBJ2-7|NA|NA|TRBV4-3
CASSQETGINSYEQYF
TGCGCCAGCAGCCAAGAAACAGGGATAAACTCCTACGAGCAGTACTTC
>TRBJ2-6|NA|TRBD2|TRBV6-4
CASSVATSGRTLFSGANVLTF
TGTGCCAGCAGTGTCGCGACTAGCGGGAGGACTCTATTCTCTGGGGCCAACGTCCTGACTTTC
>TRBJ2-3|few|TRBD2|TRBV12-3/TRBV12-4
CASSLRTSGKGDTQYF
TGTGCCAGCAGTTTAAGGACTAGCGGGAAGGGGGATACGCAGTATTTT
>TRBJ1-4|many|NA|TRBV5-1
CASSLGGQRGEKLFF
TGCGCCAGCAGCTTGGGAGGACAGAGAGGTGAAAAACTGTTTTTT
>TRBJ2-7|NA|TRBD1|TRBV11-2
CASSLEGGWLGTGFYEQYF
TGTGCCAGCAGCTTAGAAGGAGGTTGGCTAGGGACAGGATTCTACGAGCAGTACTTC
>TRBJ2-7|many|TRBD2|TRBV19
CASRPTSGSNLEQYF
TGTGCCAGTAGGCCAACTAGCGGGAGTAACCTAGAGCAGTACTTC
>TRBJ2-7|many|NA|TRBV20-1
CSASSETYEQYF
TGCAGTGCTAGTTCGGAAACCTACGAGCAGTACTTC
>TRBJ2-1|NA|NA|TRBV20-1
CSASEGQGNEQFF
TGCAGTGCTAGTGAGGGGCAGGGGAATGAGCAGTTCTTC
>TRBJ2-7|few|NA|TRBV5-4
CASSYRATYEQYF
TGTGCCAGCAGCTACAGGGCGACCTACGAGCAGTACTTC
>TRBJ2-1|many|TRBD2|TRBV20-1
CSAAPSGSGSWEQFF
TGCAGTGCTGCTCCAAGCGGGAGTGGTTCATGGGAGCAGTTCTTC
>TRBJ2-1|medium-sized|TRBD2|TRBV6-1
CASSLTSGSYNEQFF
TGTGCCAGCAGTTTGACTAGCGGGAGTTACAATGAGCAGTTCTTC
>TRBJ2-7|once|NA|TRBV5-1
CASSFGWFYEQYF
TGCGCCAGCAGCTTTGGGTGGTTTTACGAGCAGTACTTC
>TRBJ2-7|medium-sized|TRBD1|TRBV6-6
CASMRGTGLKGPNDEQYF
TGTGCCAGCATGCGGGGGACAGGGTTAAAGGGGCCGAATGACGAGCAGTACTTC
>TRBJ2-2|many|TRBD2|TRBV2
CASSQWTRTGELFF
TGTGCCAGCAGCCAATGGACTAGGACCGGGGAGCTGTTTTTT